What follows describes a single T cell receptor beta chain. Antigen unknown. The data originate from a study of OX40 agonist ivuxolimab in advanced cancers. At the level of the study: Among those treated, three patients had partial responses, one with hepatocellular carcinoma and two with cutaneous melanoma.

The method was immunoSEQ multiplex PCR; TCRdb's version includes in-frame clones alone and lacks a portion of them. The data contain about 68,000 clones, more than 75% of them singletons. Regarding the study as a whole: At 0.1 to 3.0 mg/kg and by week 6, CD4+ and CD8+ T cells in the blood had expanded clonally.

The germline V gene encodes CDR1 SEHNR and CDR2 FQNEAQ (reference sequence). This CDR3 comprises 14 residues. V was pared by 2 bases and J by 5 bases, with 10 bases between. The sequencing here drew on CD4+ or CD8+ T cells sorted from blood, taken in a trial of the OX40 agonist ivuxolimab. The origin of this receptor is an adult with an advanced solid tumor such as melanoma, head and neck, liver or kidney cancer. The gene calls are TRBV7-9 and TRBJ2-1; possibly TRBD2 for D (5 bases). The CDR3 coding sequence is TGTGCCAGCAGCTTAAGTGGGAGTAACAATGAGCAGTTCTTC. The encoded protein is CASSLSGSNNEQFF.